Presented here are 27 T cell receptor beta chains from one specimen sequenced in a study of shared clonotypes between healthy human individuals (dated by TCRdb to about 2020). CD8 naive samples consisted of CD45RO-negative cells that were positively selected for CCR7, yielding a CD45RA+CCR7+ population without TemRA cells. The method behind the library was the immunoSEQ multiplex PCR assay. TCRdb holds this immuneACCESS table with in-frame rearrangements only. Some clones are missing; in checked studies, unresolved V genes explain under half, and the rest has no known cause. This sample gives around 550,000 clones in total; around 95% of them show up just once. The leading ten clones occupy approximately 0.11% of the sample. Specimen: naive CD8+ T cells sorted from blood. The cell subset or site label on this specimen signifies: CD45RA+CCR7+. Receptors were obtained from a woman younger than 45 in good health.

This rearrangement joins TRBV27 to TRBJ1-6; no reliable D call. The V gene's germline CDR1 is MNHEY and CDR2 SMNVEV (reference sequence). The CDR3 sequence is 14 residues long. V was clipped by 3 bases and J by 6 bases, with 9 bases between them. DNA for the CDR3: TGTGCCAGCAGTTTCATAGGTGGTAATTCACCCCTCCACTTT. Amino acids: CASSFIGGNSPLHF.

V gene TRBV7-9 combines with J gene TRBJ2-7; D gene ambiguous. Germline V gives CDR1 SEHNR, CDR2 FQNEAQ (reference sequence). Deletions cut 5 bases from V and 3 bases from J, with 8 bases between. The CDR3 is 12 residues long. The CDR3 region is CASSPSNYEQYF. DNA for the CDR3: TGTGCCAGCAGCCCTTCAAACTACGAGCAGTACTTC.

This chain links TRBV28 with TRBJ1-2; D might be TRBD1 (5 bases). The V end was cut by 2 bases, the J end by 4 bases, with 14 bases between. The CDR3 runs 15 residues. Germline CDR1 and CDR2: MDHEN and SYDVKM. In DNA, the CDR3 is TGTGCCAGCAGTTTAGGTACAGGCAAATCCTATGGCTACACCTTC. Its translation: CASSLGTGKSYGYTF.

The V call is TRBV29-1, the J call TRBJ1-2, with 7 bases identical to TRBD1. Germline V gene data show CDR1 as SQVTM and CDR2 as ANQGSEA. CDR3 size: 15 residues. After removal of 1 base from V and 7 bases from J, the junction contained 12 bases not matched to a gene. CDR3 sequence reads: CSVEASMAGGGGYTF. In nucleotides, the CDR3 is TGCAGCGTTGAAGCAAGTATGGCAGGGGGTGGTGGCTACACCTTC.

The rearrangement links TRBV28 to TRBJ2-5; no reliable D call. Germline loops: CDR1 MDHEN, CDR2 SYDVKM. Trimming removed 4 bases from V and 5 bases from J, with 11 bases in between. This CDR3 comprises 13 residues. CDR3 sequence (DNA): TGTGCCAGCAGTTCTTTGACTGGGGAGACCCAGTACTTC. This encodes CASSSLTGETQYF.

V is TRBV19 and J is TRBJ2-5; D assignment may be TRBD1 or TRBD2 (5 bases each). The germline V and J ends were trimmed by 3 bases and 9 bases, with 20 bases remaining between them. CDR1 is LNHDA and CDR2 is SQIVND in the germline V gene (reference sequence). This CDR3 is 15 amino acids long. CDR3 nucleotide sequence: TGTGCCAGTAGTATGGGGCTAGCACCTGCGCCGTCCCAGTACTTC. It yields the protein CASSMGLAPAPSQYF.

This rearrangement joins TRBV28 to TRBJ1-5, with TRBD1 matching over 9 bases. The ends lost 6 bases at V and 5 bases at J; junction bases unmatched: 5. In germline, CDR1 is MDHEN, CDR2 SYDVKM. The CDR3 is 14 amino acids. This CDR3 reads CASRGTGTDQPQHF. The CDR3 bases are TGTGCCAGCAGGGGGACAGGGACGGATCAGCCCCAGCATTTT.

V and J are TRBV27 and TRBJ1-1; D gene uncertain. V lost 6 bases to trimming and J lost 1 base, with 15 bases between them. From germline, CDR1 is MNHEY and CDR2 SMNVEV (reference sequence). The CDR3 extends over 15 amino acids. The CDR3, as DNA: TGTGCCAGCAGAAGCTACGCCAGGTCGAACACTGAAGCTTTCTTT. It codes for CASRSYARSNTEAFF.

V gene TRBV5-4 combines with J gene TRBJ1-2, with TRBD1 identical over 10 bases. Per germline, CDR1 SGHNT and CDR2 YYREEE (reference sequence). CDR3 length equals 18 residues. V shed 4 bases and J 5 bases; nucleotides not matched to a gene: 17. CDR3 residues: CASSRSGTGEPGGYGYTF. DNA for the CDR3: TGTGCCAGCAGCCGGAGTGGGACAGGGGAGCCCGGCGGGTATGGCTACACCTTC.

The chain employs TRBV28 and TRBJ1-1; tentative D call: TRBD1 (5 bases). Germline CDR1 reads MDHEN; CDR2 reads SYDVKM. V lost 10 bases and J 0 bases, leaving 12 bases between the germline ends. The CDR3 totals 13 residues. This chain's CDR3 is CATPEGLNTEAFF. In DNA, the CDR3 is TGTGCCACCCCGGAGGGGTTGAACACTGAAGCTTTCTTT.

This clone was observed a single time. This chain links TRBV27 with TRBJ2-3; 11 nucleotides line up with TRBD2. Trimming took 6 bases from V and 3 from J; bases not matched to a gene: 5. Germline V lookup: CDR1 MNHEY, CDR2 SMNVEV (reference sequence). This CDR3 is built from 15 residues. CDR3 in DNA: TGTGCCAGCAGAGCCGGGACTAGCGGAACAGATACGCAGTATTTT. This translates into CASRAGTSGTDTQYF.

V usage is TRBV27 and J usage is TRBJ2-5; perhaps TRBD2 as D (7 bases). This CDR3 contains 15 residues. Between the trimmed V and J ends, which lost 5 bases and 4 bases, there was a span of 17 bases. The germline V gene has CDR1 MNHEY and CDR2 SMNVEV (reference sequence). The CDR3 protein is CASSGGAGRLETQYF. The CDR3 region has the DNA TGTGCCAGCAGTGGGGGGGCAGGTCGGTTAGAGACCCAGTACTTC.

This clone occurred once. The chain combines TRBV27 with TRBJ1-2; unclear D gene. The CDR3 has 13 amino acids. V shed 6 bases and J shed 1 base, with 9 bases lying between them. Germline assignment: CDR1 MNHEY and CDR2 SMNVEV (reference sequence). Here the CDR3 DNA reads TGTGCCAGCAGCCATGACAATAACTATGGCTACACCTTC. Translating gives CASSHDNNYGYTF.

This clone was recorded only once. Other DNA sequences within the sample encode an identical CDR3. The chain recombines TRBV5-6 with TRBJ2-3; TRBD2 matches 7 bases. V lost 6 bases, J lost 0 bases, and 4 bases stayed unmatched. The CDR3 loop spans 14 amino acids. Per germline, CDR1 SGHDT and CDR2 YYEEEE. The CDR3 reads CASTWGGSTDTQYF. The CDR3 nucleotides are TGTGCCAGCACCTGGGGGGGAAGCACAGATACGCAGTATTTT.

The chain couples TRBV29-1 to TRBJ1-1; D possibly corresponds to TRBD1 (6 bases). V gave up 6 bases and J gave up 8 bases, with 13 bases separating them. This CDR3 contains 11 residues. Germline CDR1 SQVTM, CDR2 ANQGSEA. The CDR3 bases are TGCAGCGTCGAAATAACAGGGGAAGCTTTCTTT. This translates into CSVEITGEAFF.

Only one count was recorded for this clone. This chain connects TRBV27 to TRBJ2-5, with D perhaps TRBD2 (6 bases). The assigned J gene may be wrong: the sequence end matches TRBJ2-7 better. Germline CDR1 reads MNHEY; CDR2 reads SMNVEV (reference sequence). This CDR3 comprises 14 residues. The CDR3 DNA follows: TGTGCCAGCAGTTTATTGGGAGGTTCCTACGAGCAGTACTTC. Translation gives CASSLLGGSYEQYF.

This sequence joins TRBV7-3 and TRBJ2-2, with D unclear. CDR3 length: 14 amino acids. The ends were cut back, 0 bases at V and 1 base at J, with 3 bases in the middle. Per the germline V gene, CDR1 is SGHTA and CDR2 is FQGTGA. CDR3 protein: CASSLTGNTGELFF. The CDR3 DNA reads as TGTGCCAGCAGCTTAACAGGGAACACCGGGGAGCTGTTTTTT.

The rearrangement joins TRBV9 to TRBJ2-1; 7 bases are shared with TRBD2. The CDR3 is 14 residues long. Germline assignment: CDR1 SGDLS and CDR2 YYNGEE. The V gene end was trimmed by 0 bases and the J gene end by 5 bases; junction bases not matched to a gene: 2. The CDR3: CASSVGSGNNEQFF. The CDR3 nucleotides are TGTGCCAGCAGCGTAGGAAGCGGGAACAATGAGCAGTTCTTC.

The chain couples TRBV28 to TRBJ2-7, with D uncertain. Germline loops: CDR1 MDHEN, CDR2 SYDVKM. V gave up 2 bases and J gave up 5 bases, with 10 bases separating them. The CDR3 length is 13 residues. As DNA, the CDR3 is TGTGCCAGCAGTTTACTGCAGGTAGACGAGCAGTACTTC. Encoded protein: CASSLLQVDEQYF.

The chain couples TRBV7-9 to TRBJ2-7; TRBD1 might be the D (7 bases). The CDR3 runs to 15 residues. CDR1 and CDR2 from the germline V gene are SEHNR and FQNEAQ (reference sequence). Trimming left V 5 bases short and J 5 bases short, with 19 bases between. The DNA of the CDR3 is TGTGCCAGCAGCCCAGCGGAGGGGGCGAAGAACGAGCAGTACTTC. Protein: CASSPAEGAKNEQYF.

The gene calls are TRBV5-5 and TRBJ1-4; 9 bases map to TRBD1. J was trimmed by 8 bases and V by 4 bases; bases with no gene match: 12. CDR3 size: 16 residues. Per the germline V gene, CDR1 is SGHKS and CDR2 is YYEKEE (reference sequence). The CDR3 sequence is CASSQRLQGAQEKLFF. CDR3 DNA sequence: TGTGCCAGCAGCCAGAGACTACAGGGGGCACAAGAAAAACTGTTTTTT.

The chain combines TRBV5-6 with TRBJ2-7; 7 nucleotides line up with TRBD1. The germline V gene encodes CDR1 SGHDT and CDR2 YYEEEE. V was pared by 0 bases and J by 2 bases, with 5 bases of the junction left unmatched. The CDR3 covers 15 residues. CDR3 in amino acids: CASSLVAGGTYEQYF. The CDR3 coding sequence is TGTGCCAGCAGCTTGGTGGCAGGGGGTACCTACGAGCAGTACTTC.

The V gene is TRBV19, the J gene TRBJ1-2; no firm D call. This CDR3 is 15 amino acids long. V was shortened by 4 bases and J by 0 bases, with 12 bases between the two germline ends. Germline-derived CDR1 and CDR2 are LNHDA and SQIVND (reference sequence). The CDR3 loop reads CASSTPGEANYGYTF. CDR3 nucleotide sequence: TGTGCCAGTAGTACCCCCGGCGAAGCTAACTATGGCTACACCTTC.

The V gene is TRBV28, the J gene TRBJ2-1, with 9 bases identical to TRBD2. CDR1 and CDR2 from the germline V gene are MDHEN and SYDVKM. The V gene end was trimmed by 4 bases and the J gene end by 4 bases; junction bases not matched to a gene: 8. The CDR3 has 16 amino acids. The CDR3 region has the DNA TGTGCCAGCAGTTCCCCCGGGACTAGCCCATACAATGAGCAGTTCTTC. It specifies CASSSPGTSPYNEQFF.

The chain uses TRBV11-1 and TRBJ1-1, with D hard to call. The CDR3 length is 11 residues. Germline CDR1 is SGHAT and CDR2 is FQDESV (reference sequence). Between the trimmed V and J ends, which lost 0 bases and 8 bases, there was a span of 4 bases. The CDR3 DNA reads TGTGCCAGCAGCTTAGCGCGAGAAGCTTTCTTT. It is translated as CASSLAREAFF.

The gene calls are TRBV14 and TRBJ2-7; 11 positions match TRBD2. The CDR3 contains 15 residues. V shed 1 base and J 5 bases; nucleotides not matched to a gene: 4. The V gene's germline CDR1 is SGHDN and CDR2 FVKESK. The chain's CDR3 is CASSQGTSGWDEQYF. The CDR3 DNA is TGTGCCAGCAGCCAAGGGACTAGCGGGTGGGACGAGCAGTACTTC.

A note on this clone: At the DNA level, this CDR3 is encoded by other sequences in the same sample as well. J is TRBJ1-1 and V is TRBV13; D is undetermined. V gave up 1 base and J gave up 8 bases, with 5 bases separating them. CDR1 and CDR2 from the germline V gene are PRHDT and FYEKMQ (reference sequence). This CDR3 spans 11 amino acids. CDR3 in DNA: TGTGCCAGCAGCTTAGTAGGGGAAGCTTTCTTT. It encodes CASSLVGEAFF.